This T cell receptor (beta chain) appears in the sequencing data of a study of blood T cells in healthy people across ages. This clonotype was counted only a few times. No fewer than 7 million PBMCs went into each sample. Losses at the gene ends were 0 bases for V and 5 bases for J; bases not matched to a gene: 13. The germline V gene encodes CDR1 LNHNV and CDR2 YYDKDF (reference sequence). The CDR3 has 18 residues. Primers used in a second PCR of roughly 6 to 11 cycles were a sample-barcoded 5' primer and a J-beta primer mix. TCRdb passed the 5' RACE reads through MiXCR, listing each CDR3 protein once. Of about a million distinct CDR3 sequences in the sample, around two fifths are singletons; the top ten hold roughly 13%.

The chain links TRBV15 to TRBJ2-5, with 9 bases aligning to TRBD1. Sequenced material: blood. The source is a man between 18 and 29 years old in good health. The CDR3 coding sequence is TGTGCCACCAGCAGAGAGAAACCGGGACAGGGTTTCGGTGAGACCCAGTACTTC. Its protein is CATSREKPGQGFGETQYF.